This T cell receptor (beta chain) was sequenced during a study of blood T cell repertoires in COVID-19. Study as a whole: Material from acute and convalescent COVID-19 was sourced from the United States, Italy and Spain. T cells, B-cell-depleted T cells, or PBMCs provided the cDNA or gDNA that served as material.

Per germline, CDR1 MDHEN and CDR2 SYDVKM. The CDR3 extends over 15 amino acids. Between the trimmed V and J ends, which lost 5 bases and 7 bases, there was a span of 18 bases. This clone appeared once. Clones were read by immunoSEQ multiplex PCR, and TCRdb kept only the in-frame ones, dropping some. Of approximately 220,000 clones listed, 70% to 90% are singletons. The chain carries TRBV28 and TRBJ1-5, with D possibly being TRBD1 (6 bases). Sequenced input: peripheral blood. This sequence originates from a man in his forties or fifties who had recovered from COVID-19. CDR3 residues: CASSVYRERNQPQHF. DNA for the CDR3: TGTGCCAGCAGTGTCTACAGGGAAAGAAACCAGCCCCAGCATTTT.